One sample yielded the 20 T cell receptor beta chains listed below, sequenced in a study of STAT5B mutations in CD4+ large granular lymphocyte leukemia (dated by TCRdb to 2021 to 2024). Libraries were constructed by the immunoSEQ multiplex PCR assay. TCRdb mirrors the immuneACCESS table, restricted to in-frame sequences. Some clones are absent from its copies; in checked studies, under half trace to an unresolved V gene, and the reason for the others is unknown. Across this sample there are tens of thousands of clones, with 55% to 80% seen only once. Of the sample, less than 2.5% is held by the ten largest clones. Sequenced sample: CD4+ T cells from blood buffy coats. Receptors originate from a human donor in good health.

This CDR3 reads CASSAGGSGAQPQHF. CDR3 coding DNA: TGCGCCAGCAGCGCGGGCGGTTCGGGAGCTCAGCCCCAGCATTTT. The V call is TRBV5-1, the J call TRBJ1-5; unclear D gene. V lost 4 bases, J lost 6 bases, and 17 bases lay in between. The germline gives CDR1 SGHRS, CDR2 YFSETQ. There are 15 residues in the CDR3.

The V gene is TRBV7-6, the J gene TRBJ2-1; 7 bases agree with TRBD1. The V segment lost 4 bases and the J segment 14 bases; nucleotides outside the gene matches: 17. Germline V gene data show CDR1 as SGHVS and CDR2 as FNYEAQ. The CDR3 consists of 15 residues. The CDR3 loop reads CASSSNGMLRGPEFF. CDR3 sequence (DNA): TGTGCCAGCAGCTCAAATGGGATGTTGAGGGGGCCGGAGTTCTTC. The full variable domain, completed using reference TRBV7-6 and TRBJ2-1, is GAGVSQSPRYKVTKRGQDVALRCDPISGHVSLYWYRQALGQGPEFLTYFNYEAQQDKSGLPNDRFSAERPEGSISTLTIQRTEQRDSAMYRCASSSNGMLRGPEFFGPGTRLTVL.

The CDR3 coding sequence is TGTGCCAGCAGTTCTTCATCGACACCAAACTATGGCTACACCTTC. It yields the protein CASSSSSTPNYGYTF. This rearrangement joins TRBV7-9 to TRBJ1-2; unclear D gene. Germline V gives CDR1 SEHNR, CDR2 FQNEAQ (reference sequence). The CDR3 is made up of 15 amino acids. The V end lost 6 bases, the J end lost 2 bases, and 16 bases lay between the germline ends.

The chain links TRBV5-1 to TRBJ2-1, with a weak D call TRBD1 (6 bases). The V gene lost 0 bases and the J gene lost 0 bases, with 16 bases spanning the gap. CDR1 SGHRS and CDR2 YFSETQ come from the germline V gene. This CDR3 is 18 amino acids long. The chain's CDR3 is CASSLAPLGAGSYNEQFF. CDR3 in DNA: TGCGCCAGCAGCTTGGCCCCTTTGGGGGCTGGCTCCTACAATGAGCAGTTCTTC.

The chain combines TRBV2 with TRBJ1-2; perhaps TRBD1 as D (5 bases). V dropped 2 bases and J dropped 6 bases, with 7 bases sitting between them. Germline V CDR1 and CDR2: SNHLY, FYNNEI. The length of the CDR3 is 12 residues. The DNA of the CDR3 is TGTGCCAGCAGTGAACAGGGAAATGGCTACACCTTC. Its protein product is CASSEQGNGYTF.

V gene TRBV28 combines with J gene TRBJ1-4; TRBD1 matches 7 bases. Germline V gene sequence: CDR1 MDHEN, CDR2 SYDVKM. The trim removed 5 bases at V and 0 bases at J, leaving 3 bases unmatched. The CDR3 runs to 15 residues. CDR3 protein: CASSKTGATNEKLFF. Here the CDR3 DNA reads TGTGCCAGCAGTAAAACAGGGGCAACTAATGAAAAACTGTTTTTT.

The chain uses TRBV7-2 and TRBJ1-1; 9 bases map to TRBD1. The trim removed 6 bases at V and 3 bases at J, leaving 8 bases unmatched. CDR3 length equals 15 residues. The V gene's germline CDR1 is SGHTA and CDR2 FQGNSA. The CDR3 DNA sequence: TGTGCCAGCAGAGACAGGGGGAATTTGGACACTGAAGCTTTCTTT. Its translation: CASRDRGNLDTEAFF.

V is TRBV7-2 and J is TRBJ2-7; TRBD1 might be the D (5 bases). V gave up 1 base and J gave up 8 bases, with 12 bases separating them. The germline V gene has CDR1 SGHTA and CDR2 FQGNSA. The CDR3 has 13 residues. CDR3 amino acids: CASSLGWAGKQYF. CDR3 coding DNA: TGTGCCAGCAGCTTAGGATGGGCAGGGAAGCAGTACTTC.

This clone has just a few counts. The chain combines TRBV25-1 with TRBJ1-1; the match to TRBD1 covers 8 bases. Germline CDR1 reads MGHDK; CDR2 reads SYGVNS. V trimming: 3 bases; J trimming: 4 bases; junction bases outside the gene matches: 10. The length of the CDR3 is 16 residues. CDR3 DNA: TGTGCCAGCAGTGAGCGGCAGGGGGCTGGGAGCACTGAAGCTTTCTTT. Its protein is CASSERQGAGSTEAFF.

The chain joins TRBV9 to TRBJ1-1; 9 positions match TRBD1. V was pared by 4 bases and J by 8 bases, with 9 bases of the junction left unmatched. This CDR3 has 14 amino acids. In germline, CDR1 is SGDLS, CDR2 YYNGEE. The CDR3 region is CASSRTGVLSEAFF. The CDR3 nucleotides read TGTGCCAGCAGCCGGACAGGGGTTTTATCGGAAGCTTTCTTT.

The gene calls are TRBV18 and TRBJ1-2; D is unclear. V was pared by 3 bases and J by 6 bases, with 17 bases between. The germline gives CDR1 KGHSH, CDR2 LQKENI. The CDR3 extends over 15 amino acids. The CDR3, as DNA: TGTGCCAGCTCACCCCAGACGCAGTATGAGAATGGCTACACCTTC. It is translated as CASSPQTQYENGYTF. Looking up the rest from reference TRBV18 and TRBJ1-2 gives the full variable domain: NAGVMQNPRHLVRRRGQEARLRCSPMKGHSHVYWYRQLPEEGLKFMVYLQKENIIDESGMPKERFSAEFPKEGPSILRIQQVVRGDSAAYFCASSPQTQYENGYTFGSGTRLTVV.

This clone was picked up a small number of times. As DNA, the CDR3 is TGCAGCGTGGGTCAAGGTGGGGGGGACACTGAAGCTTTCTTT. Its translation is CSVGQGGGDTEAFF. This sequence joins TRBV29-1 and TRBJ1-1, with D possibly TRBD1 on 5 matching bases. Trimming took off 6 bases at V and 3 bases at J, with 17 bases between the two ends. This CDR3 region has 14 residues. CDR1 and CDR2 from the germline V gene are SQVTM and ANQGSEA.

Points on this clone: The same CDR3 can be traced to other DNA sequences in this sample. The chain joins TRBV5-4 to TRBJ2-1, with TRBD2 matching over 11 bases. This CDR3 is 15 amino acids long. The V segment lost 3 bases and the J segment 4 bases; nucleotides outside the gene matches: 3. Germline V gene lookup returns CDR1 SGHNT and CDR2 YYREEE (reference sequence). As DNA, the CDR3 is TGTGCCAGCAGCTCTAGCGGGGGGCTTTACAATGAGCAGTTCTTC. Translating gives CASSSSGGLYNEQFF.

The chain combines TRBV5-6 with TRBJ2-3; D is undetermined. CDR1 and CDR2 (germline): SGHDT, YYEEEE. The germline V and J ends were trimmed by 4 bases and 2 bases, with 8 bases remaining between them. The CDR3 extends over 13 amino acids. As DNA, the CDR3 is TGTGCCAGCAGCCTGTCGTCCACAGATACGCAGTATTTT. Amino acids: CASSLSSTDTQYF.

V and J are TRBV9 and TRBJ1-2; TRBD1 aligns across 7 bases. The V and J ends lost 3 bases and 4 bases, in that order; junction bases with no gene match: 6. Per the germline V gene, CDR1 is SGDLS and CDR2 is YYNGEE. This CDR3 has 14 residues. CDR3 residues: CASSANDRAYGYTF. As DNA, the CDR3 is TGTGCCAGCAGCGCCAACGACAGGGCCTATGGCTACACCTTC.

This clone was found a few times. The chain joins TRBV2 to TRBJ2-5; 7 positions match TRBD1. J lost 1 base, V lost 7 bases, and 9 bases had no gene match. CDR1 is SNHLY, CDR2 FYNNEI, per germline. The CDR3 spans 15 residues. The CDR3 nucleotides read TGTGCCAGCAAAACCGGACAGGCGCCCCAAGAGACCCAGTACTTC. Its translation: CASKTGQAPQETQYF.

The chain employs TRBV5-8 and TRBJ1-3; 8 positions agree with TRBD1. This CDR3 spans 15 amino acids. V lost 5 bases, J lost 3 bases, and 7 bases stayed unmatched. From germline, CDR1 is SGHTS and CDR2 YDEGEE. The chain's CDR3 is CASRLQGAGGNTIYF. CDR3 nucleotide sequence: TGTGCCAGCAGACTGCAGGGGGCGGGTGGAAACACCATATATTTT.

V is TRBV7-2 and J is TRBJ2-3; TRBD1 matches at 7 bases. V shed 1 base and J 3 bases; nucleotides not matched to a gene: 4. Germline CDR1 and CDR2: SGHTA and FQGNSA. The CDR3 is made up of 15 amino acids. The CDR3 region has the DNA TGTGCCAGCAGCTTAGAGGGGGCACGGACAGATACGCAGTATTTT. Its translation: CASSLEGARTDTQYF.

The rearrangement uses TRBV7-2 and TRBJ2-1, with D possibly TRBD1 on 5 matching bases. In germline, CDR1 is SGHTA, CDR2 FQGNSA. This CDR3 is 12 amino acids long. Trimming took 6 bases from V and 4 from J, leaving 7 bases between them. Here the CDR3 reads CASSGAYNEQFF. As DNA, the CDR3 is TGTGCCAGCAGTGGGGCTTACAATGAGCAGTTCTTC.

The chain carries TRBV2 and TRBJ1-2; no clear D gene. This CDR3 is 14 amino acids long. The V end lost 2 bases, the J end lost 4 bases, and 11 bases lay between the germline ends. The germline gives CDR1 SNHLY, CDR2 FYNNEI. As DNA, the CDR3 is TGTGCCAGCAGTGAATTGACGGCCAGCTATGGCTACACCTTC. This codes for CASSELTASYGYTF.